This T cell receptor (beta chain) appears in the sequencing data of a study of T cell responses to AZD1222 COVID-19 vaccine. TCRdb keeps only in-frame clones here, not all; method: immunoSEQ multiplex PCR. The table records under 150,000 clones, approximately 90% of them present only once. In germline, CDR1 is MNHEY, CDR2 SMNVEV (reference sequence). The CDR3 length is 12 residues. Losses at the gene ends were 9 bases for V and 7 bases for J; bases not matched to a gene: 6. This clone has just one count. Its antigen remains unknown. Study-wide points: An increase in Spike-specific TCR breadth and depth was observed after two AZD1222 doses. Spike was spanned by vaccine-associated CD4 TCRs, which were dominant at 160-218 and 743-854.

This TCR was recovered from an adult who received the AZD1222 COVID-19 vaccine. The chain has TRBV27 and TRBJ1-5, with TRBD1 matching 7 bases. Here the sequenced sample was peripheral blood, taken 28 days after the second AZD1222 dose. The DNA of the CDR3 is TGTGCCAGTCAGGGGGTTGGGCAGCCCCAGCATTTT. Its protein product is CASQGVGQPQHF.